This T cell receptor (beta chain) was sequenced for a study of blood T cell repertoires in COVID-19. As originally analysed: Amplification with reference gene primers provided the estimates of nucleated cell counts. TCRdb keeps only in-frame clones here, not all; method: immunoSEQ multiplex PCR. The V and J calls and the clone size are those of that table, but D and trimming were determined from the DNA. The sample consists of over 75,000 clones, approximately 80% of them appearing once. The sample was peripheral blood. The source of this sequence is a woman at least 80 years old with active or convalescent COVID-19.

The CDR3 is CASSLSGTGGSNQPQHF. The CDR3 nucleotides are TGTGCCAGCAGTTTAAGTGGGACAGGGGGAAGCAATCAGCCCCAGCATTTT. The rearrangement links TRBV28 to TRBJ1-5; TRBD1 aligns across 11 bases. CDR1 MDHEN and CDR2 SYDVKM come from the germline V gene. The J segment lost 1 base and the V segment lost 2 bases, leaving 4 bases of the junction unmatched. This CDR3 region has 17 residues.